This T cell receptor (beta chain) appears in the sequencing data of a study of blood T cell repertoires in COVID-19. Study-level information: COVID-19 samples collected from the United States, Italy and Spain covered acute and convalescent phases. PBMCs, B-cell-depleted T cells, or T cells provided the cDNA or gDNA that made up the material.

This CDR3 comprises 15 residues. CDR1 is MRHNA, CDR2 SNTAGT, per germline. The germline V and J ends were trimmed by 8 bases and 0 bases, with 17 bases remaining between them. Authors' methods: Cell counts per sample came from amplifying reference gene primers. Profiled with immunoSEQ multiplex PCR; TCRdb holds only in-frame clones, not every one. Clone size and V and J calls were adopted from that table, with D and trimming inferred from the DNA. Altogether roughly 180,000 clones are present, about 80% being singletons, with the ten largest covering approximately 10%. Participants' own reports of clinical history determined their cohort assignment.

The sequence derives from a man aged 50 or older who had recovered from COVID-19. J is TRBJ2-7 and V is TRBV6-4, with D possibly TRBD1 on 6 matching bases. Sequencing input: PBMCs or T cells enriched from blood (not recorded which). CDR3 sequence: CASAYRVHTSYEQYF. The DNA of the CDR3 is TGTGCCAGCGCTTACAGGGTACATACCTCCTACGAGCAGTACTTC.